This TCR beta chain was sequenced for a study of OX40 agonist ivuxolimab in advanced cancers. Whole-study context: Subjects had a mean age of about 65 years, with a range of about 23 to 79; just over 80% were male. Overall study results and limits: Expanded peripheral T cells had an undetermined antigen specificity. At 0.1 to 3.0 mg/kg and by week 6, clonal expansion occurred in CD4+ and CD8+ blood T cells. More expanded clones were seen, on average, in CD8+ T cells than in CD4+.

Repertoires were generated with immunoSEQ multiplex PCR, while TCRdb's copy carries only in-frame clones and drops some. The repertoire holds roughly 70,000 clones, with about 86% as singletons. Regarding this clone: No antigen is known for it.

V was trimmed by 0 bases and J by 4 bases, leaving 13 bases between them. CDR1 SGHTA and CDR2 FQGTGA come from the germline V gene. CDR3 length equals 16 residues. This sample comprised CD4+ or CD8+ T cells sorted from blood, obtained in a trial of the OX40 agonist ivuxolimab. The genes are TRBV7-3 and TRBJ2-1; D gene ambiguous. The clonotype was recovered from an adult with an advanced solid tumor such as melanoma, head and neck, liver or kidney cancer. The DNA of the CDR3 is TGTGCCAGCAGCTTAACCGAGGATCAGAGGTACAATGAGCAGTTCTTC. Translation gives CASSLTEDQRYNEQFF.